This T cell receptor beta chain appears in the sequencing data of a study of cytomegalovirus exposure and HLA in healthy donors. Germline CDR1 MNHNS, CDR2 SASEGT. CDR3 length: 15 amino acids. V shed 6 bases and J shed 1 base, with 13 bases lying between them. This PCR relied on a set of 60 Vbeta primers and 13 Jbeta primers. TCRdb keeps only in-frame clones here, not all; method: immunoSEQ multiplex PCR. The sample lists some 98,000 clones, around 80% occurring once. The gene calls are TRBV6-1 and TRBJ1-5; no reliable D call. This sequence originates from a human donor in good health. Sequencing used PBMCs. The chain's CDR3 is CASRGSIGSNQPQHF. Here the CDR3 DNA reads TGTGCCAGCAGGGGCAGCATTGGGAGCAATCAGCCCCAGCATTTT.